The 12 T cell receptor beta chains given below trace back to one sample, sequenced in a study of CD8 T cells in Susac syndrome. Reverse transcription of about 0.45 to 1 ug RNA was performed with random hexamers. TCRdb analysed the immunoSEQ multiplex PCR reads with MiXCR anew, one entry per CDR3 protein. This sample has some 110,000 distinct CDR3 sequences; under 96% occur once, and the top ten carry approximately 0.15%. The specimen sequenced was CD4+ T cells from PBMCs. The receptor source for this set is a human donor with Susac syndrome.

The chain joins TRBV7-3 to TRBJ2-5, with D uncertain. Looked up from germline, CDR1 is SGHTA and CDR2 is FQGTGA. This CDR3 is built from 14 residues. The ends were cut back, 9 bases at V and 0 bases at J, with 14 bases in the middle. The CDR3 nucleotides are TGTGCCAGTCGGCAGAACCAGTACCAAGAGACCCAGTACTTC. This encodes CASRQNQYQETQYF.

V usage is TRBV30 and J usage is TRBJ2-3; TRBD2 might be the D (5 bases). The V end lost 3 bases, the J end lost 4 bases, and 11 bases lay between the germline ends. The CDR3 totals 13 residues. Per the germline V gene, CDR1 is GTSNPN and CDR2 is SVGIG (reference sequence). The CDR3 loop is CAWRADHSDTQYF. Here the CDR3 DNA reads TGTGCCTGGAGAGCGGACCATTCAGATACGCAGTATTTT.

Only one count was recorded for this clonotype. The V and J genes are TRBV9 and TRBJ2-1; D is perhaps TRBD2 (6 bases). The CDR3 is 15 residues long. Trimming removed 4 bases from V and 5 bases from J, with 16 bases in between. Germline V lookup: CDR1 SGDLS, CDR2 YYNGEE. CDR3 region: CASSSLYGGNNEQFF. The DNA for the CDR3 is TGTGCCAGCAGCTCCCTTTACGGGGGAAACAATGAGCAGTTCTTC. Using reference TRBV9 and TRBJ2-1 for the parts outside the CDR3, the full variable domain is DSGVTQTPKHLITATGQRVTLRCSPRSGDLSVYWYQQSLDQGLQFLIQYYNGEERAKGNILERFSAQQFPDLHSELNLSSLELGDSALYFCASSSLYGGNNEQFFGPGTRLTVL.

The CDR3 DNA reads TGTGCCAGCAGTTACCCTAACAGACTAGGCCTCTATGAGCAGTTCTTC. This gives the protein CASSYPNRLGLYEQFF. The genes are TRBV6-2 or TRBV6-3 and TRBJ2-1; D is perhaps TRBD2 (6 bases). V was clipped by 2 bases and J by 8 bases, with 19 bases between them. CDR3 length: 16 amino acids. Germline CDR1 reads MNHEY; CDR2 reads SVGEGT.

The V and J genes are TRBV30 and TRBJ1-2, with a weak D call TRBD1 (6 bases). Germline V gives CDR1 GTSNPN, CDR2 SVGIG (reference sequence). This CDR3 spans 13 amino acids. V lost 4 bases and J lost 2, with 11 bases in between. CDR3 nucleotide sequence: TGTGCCTGGACGCCAGGGGAGAACTATGGCTACACCTTC. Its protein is CAWTPGENYGYTF. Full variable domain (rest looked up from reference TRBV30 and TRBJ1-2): SQTIHQWPATLVQPVGSPLSLECTVEGTSNPNLYWYRQAAGRGLQLLFYSVGIGQISSEVPQNLSASRPQDRQFILSSKKLLLSDSGFYLCAWTPGENYGYTFGSGTRLTVV.

CDR3 nucleotide sequence: TGTGCCAGCAGTACCGACAGGGAAGACGAGCAGTACTTC. It translates to CASSTDREDEQYF. The chain links TRBV5-4 to TRBJ2-7, with TRBD1 identical over 7 bases. Losses at the gene ends were 5 bases for V and 5 bases for J; bases not matched to a gene: 7. The germline V gene has CDR1 SGHNT and CDR2 YYREEE (reference sequence). The CDR3 length is 13 residues.

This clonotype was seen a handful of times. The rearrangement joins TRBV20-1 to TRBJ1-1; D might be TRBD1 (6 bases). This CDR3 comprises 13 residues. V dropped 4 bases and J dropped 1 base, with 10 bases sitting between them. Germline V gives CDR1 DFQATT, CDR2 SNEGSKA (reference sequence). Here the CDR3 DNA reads TGCAGTGCTAACGGACAGCCGAACACTGAAGCTTTCTTT. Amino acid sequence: CSANGQPNTEAFF.

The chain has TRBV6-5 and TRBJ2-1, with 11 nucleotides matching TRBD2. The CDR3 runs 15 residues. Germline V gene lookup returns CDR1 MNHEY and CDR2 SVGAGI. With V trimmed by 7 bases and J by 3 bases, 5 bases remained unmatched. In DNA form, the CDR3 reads TGTGCCAGCACCCGACTAGCGGGACTCTACAATGAGCAGTTCTTC. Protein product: CASTRLAGLYNEQFF.

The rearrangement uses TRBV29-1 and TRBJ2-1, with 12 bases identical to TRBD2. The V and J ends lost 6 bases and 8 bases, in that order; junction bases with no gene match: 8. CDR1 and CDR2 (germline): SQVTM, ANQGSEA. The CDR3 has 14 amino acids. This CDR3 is CSVVTSGRSDEQFF. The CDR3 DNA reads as TGCAGCGTAGTAACTAGCGGGAGGAGCGATGAGCAGTTCTTC.

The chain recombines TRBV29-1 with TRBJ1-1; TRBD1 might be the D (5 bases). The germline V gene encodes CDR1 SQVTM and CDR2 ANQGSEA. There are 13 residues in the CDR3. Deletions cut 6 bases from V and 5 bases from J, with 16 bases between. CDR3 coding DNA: TGCAGCGTGGAGGATCATAGGGGAACTGAAGCTTTCTTT. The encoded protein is CSVEDHRGTEAFF.

The CDR3 is CASRIRAFSETQYF. CDR3 nucleotides: TGTGCCAGCAGAATCCGGGCTTTTTCGGAGACCCAGTACTTC. The gene calls are TRBV11-2 and TRBJ2-5; unclear D gene. Trimming stripped 6 bases from V and 5 bases from J, with 16 bases between. The V gene's germline CDR1 is SGHAT and CDR2 FQNNGV. This CDR3 comprises 14 residues.

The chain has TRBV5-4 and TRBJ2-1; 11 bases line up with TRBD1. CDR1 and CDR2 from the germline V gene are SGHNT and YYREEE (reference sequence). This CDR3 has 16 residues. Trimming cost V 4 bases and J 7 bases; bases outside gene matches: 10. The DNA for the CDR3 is TGTGCCAGCAGCCCGAGTGGGACAGGGGGGATTAATGAGCAGTTCTTC. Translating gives CASSPSGTGGINEQFF.